This TCR beta chain emerged from a study of cytomegalovirus exposure and HLA in healthy donors. This clone has a single count. The PCR ran on 60 Vbeta and 13 Jbeta primers. Measured with immunoSEQ multiplex PCR; TCRdb has only the in-frame clones, and not every one. This table holds 200,000 to 250,000 clones, just over 75% found once. This CDR3 spans 11 amino acids. Trimming removed 6 bases at V and 4 bases at J, with 5 bases between. Germline CDR1 reads LNHDA; CDR2 reads SQIVND (reference sequence). This sequence originates from a young man in good health and CMV-seronegative. Sequencing used PBMCs. The chain couples TRBV19 to TRBJ2-3; D unclear. The CDR3 here is CASRIADTQYF. The CDR3 DNA sequence: TGTGCCAGTAGAATCGCAGATACGCAGTATTTT.